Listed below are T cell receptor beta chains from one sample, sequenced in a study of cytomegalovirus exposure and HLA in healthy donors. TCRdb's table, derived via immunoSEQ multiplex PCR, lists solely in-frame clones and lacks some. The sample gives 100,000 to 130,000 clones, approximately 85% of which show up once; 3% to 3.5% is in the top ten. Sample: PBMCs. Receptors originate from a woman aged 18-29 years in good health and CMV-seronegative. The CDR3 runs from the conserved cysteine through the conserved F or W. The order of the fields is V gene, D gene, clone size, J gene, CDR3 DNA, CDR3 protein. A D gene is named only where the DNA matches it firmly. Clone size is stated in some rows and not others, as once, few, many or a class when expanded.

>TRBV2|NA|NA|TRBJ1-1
TGTGCCAGCAGGAAACAGGGAGCGAACACTGAAGCTTTCTTT
CASRKQGANTEAFF
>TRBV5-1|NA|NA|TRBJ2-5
TGCGCCAGCAGCTTGAGTGCACAGGGTCTCTACTTC
CASSLSAQGLYF
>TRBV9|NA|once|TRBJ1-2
TGTGCCAGCAGCGGACTGGGTGGCGGGTCCGATGGCTACACCTTC
CASSGLGGGSDGYTF
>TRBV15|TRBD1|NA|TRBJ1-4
TGTGCCACCAGGATGCCGGGACAGGGGATATATAATGAAAAACTGTTTTTT
CATRMPGQGIYNEKLFF
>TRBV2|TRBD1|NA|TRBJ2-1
TGTGCCATCCTTAAGGGACAGGGAAAGAATGAGCAGTTCTTC
CAILKGQGKNEQFF
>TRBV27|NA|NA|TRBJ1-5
TGTGCCAGCAGTTTATGGTTCGAAGGTCCCGGGGGTGGGCAGCCCCAGCATTTT
CASSLWFEGPGGGQPQHF
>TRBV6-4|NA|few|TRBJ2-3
TGTGCCAGCAGTGACTCAACCGGGGGAGGCACAGATACGCAGTATTTT
CASSDSTGGGTDTQYF
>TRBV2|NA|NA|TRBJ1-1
TGTGCCAGCAGTGAGAAGACAATGAACACTGAAGCTTTCTTT
CASSEKTMNTEAFF
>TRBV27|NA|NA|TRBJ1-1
TGTGCCACCGGTCGGGGTGGGGCTGAAGCTTTCTTT
CATGRGGAEAFF
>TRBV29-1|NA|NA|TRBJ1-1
TGCAGCGTTGATCCCGGAGGGACTGAAGCTTTCTTT
CSVDPGGTEAFF
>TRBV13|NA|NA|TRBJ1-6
TGTGCCAGCAGCTTTGGGAACAGGGAAGTCGACTCACCCCTCCACTTT
CASSFGNREVDSPLHF
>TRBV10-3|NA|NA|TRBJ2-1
TGTGCCATCAGTGACCCCATGGGGCAGGCCGAGCAGTTCTTC
CAISDPMGQAEQFF
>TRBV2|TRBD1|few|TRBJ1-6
TGTGCCAGCAGTGAGGACAGGGGGCATCATCACTTT
CASSEDRGHHHF
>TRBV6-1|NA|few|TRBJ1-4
TGTGCCAGCAGCGACCGACAGGAGTATGAAAAACTGTTTTTT
CASSDRQEYEKLFF
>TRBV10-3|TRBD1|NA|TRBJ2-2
TGTGCCATTAATACCGCGGGACAGGGATTTTCCGGGGAGCTGTTTTTT
CAINTAGQGFSGELFF
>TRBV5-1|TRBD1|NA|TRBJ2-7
TGCGCCAGCAGCGGGACAGGGGGCGCGTACTACGAGCAGTACTTC
CASSGTGGAYYEQYF
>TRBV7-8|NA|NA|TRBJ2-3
TGTGCCAGCAGCCGAACGCGGGGAAGGGCGGATACGCAGTATTTT
CASSRTRGRADTQYF
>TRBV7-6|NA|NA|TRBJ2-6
TGTGCCAGCAGCTTAGGAGGGTCTGGGGCCAACGTCCTGACTTTC
CASSLGGSGANVLTF
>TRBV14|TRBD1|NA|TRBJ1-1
TGTGCCAGCAGCCAGCTGATAAGACAGGGGAAAATGAACACTGAAGCTTTCTTT
CASSQLIRQGKMNTEAFF
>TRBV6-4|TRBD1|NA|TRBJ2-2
TGTGCCAGCAGGCCCGACAGGGTTACCGGGGAGCTGTTTTTT
CASRPDRVTGELFF
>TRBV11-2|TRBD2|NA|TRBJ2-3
TGTGCCAGCAGCTTAGATCTAGCGGGGGTGGGAGATACGCAGTATTTT
CASSLDLAGVGDTQYF
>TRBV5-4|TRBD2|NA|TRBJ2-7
TGTGCCAGCAGCGACCCCACTAGCGGGACCGCCTACGAGCAGTACTTC
CASSDPTSGTAYEQYF
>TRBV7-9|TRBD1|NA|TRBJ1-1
TGTGCCAGCAGCCAGATTGACAGGGTCATTATTGAAGCTTTCTTT
CASSQIDRVIIEAFF
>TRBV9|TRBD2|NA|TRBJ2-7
TGTGCCAGCAGCGCGGCTAGCGGGGTCTACGAGCAGTACTTC
CASSAASGVYEQYF
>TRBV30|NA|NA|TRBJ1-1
TGTGCCTGGAGCCCGGGGGTCTCTGAAGCTTTCTTT
CAWSPGVSEAFF
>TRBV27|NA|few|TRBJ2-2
TGTGCCAGCAGTTCGCTCAGATCGTCCACCGGGGAGCTGTTTTTT
CASSSLRSSTGELFF
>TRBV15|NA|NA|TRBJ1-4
TGTGCCACCAGCAGAGAGGGCAGGGCCAATGAAAAACTGTTTTTT
CATSREGRANEKLFF
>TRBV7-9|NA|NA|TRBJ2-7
TGTGCCAGCAGCTGGGGGGGCTGGACAGCTATCTACGAGCAGTACTTC
CASSWGGWTAIYEQYF
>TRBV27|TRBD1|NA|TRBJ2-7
TGTGCCAGCAGTCTGGGACAGGGGGCTGGAGAGCAGTACTTC
CASSLGQGAGEQYF
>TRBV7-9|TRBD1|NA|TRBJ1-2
TGTGCCAGCAGCTCGAAGACAGGGTTGGGATATGGCTACACCTTC
CASSSKTGLGYGYTF
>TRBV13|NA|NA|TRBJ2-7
TGTGCCAGCAGCTTAAGGGGACACCACTACGAGCAGTACTTC
CASSLRGHHYEQYF
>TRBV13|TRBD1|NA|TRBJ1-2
TGTGCCAGCAGCTTAGTATTAAGGGACAGGGGGCGCGACTATGGCTACACCTTC
CASSLVLRDRGRDYGYTF
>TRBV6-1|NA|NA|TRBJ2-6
TGTGCCAGCAGTGAAGCGGAAACAGAAATCTCTGGGGCCAACGTCCTGACTTTC
CASSEAETEISGANVLTF
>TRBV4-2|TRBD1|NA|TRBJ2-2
TGTGCCAGCAGCCAAGTTGGGTTCCTTCGACAGGGCGAAGGGAACACCGGGGAGCTGTTTTTT
CASSQVGFLRQGEGNTGELFF
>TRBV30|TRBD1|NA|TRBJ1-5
TGTGCCTGGAAGAGACAGGGAAGAGAACCCCAGCATTTT
CAWKRQGREPQHF
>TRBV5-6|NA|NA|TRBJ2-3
TGTGCCAGCAGCTTGTTATCCGGGGATGCATATACGCAGTATTTT
CASSLLSGDAYTQYF
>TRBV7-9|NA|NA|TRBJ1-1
TGTGCCAGCAGCCCCTCCCTGGTCTGGCCTGAAGCTTTCTTT
CASSPSLVWPEAFF
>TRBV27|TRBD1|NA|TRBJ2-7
TGTGCCAGCAGTTTACGGACAGGTTTTTACGAGCAGTACTTC
CASSLRTGFYEQYF
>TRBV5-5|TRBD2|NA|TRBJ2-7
TGTGCCAGCAGCCCCCAGCCAGCGGGGACCTACGAGCAGTACTTC
CASSPQPAGTYEQYF
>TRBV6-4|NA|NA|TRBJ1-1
TGTGCCAGAAAGGAGTTCCCCCGGGAAGTTTACACTGAAGCTTTCTTT
CARKEFPREVYTEAFF
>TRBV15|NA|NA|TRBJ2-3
TGTGCCACCAGCAGAGTAGGGACAAGCACAGATACGCAGTATTTT
CATSRVGTSTDTQYF
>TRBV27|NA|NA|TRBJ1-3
TGTGCCAGCAGTTTGGGAGGGGCTGGAAACACCATATATTTT
CASSLGGAGNTIYF
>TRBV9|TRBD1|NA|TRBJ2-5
TGTGCCAGCAGCCAACGGGGACAGGCGGTACAAGAGACCCAGTACTTC
CASSQRGQAVQETQYF
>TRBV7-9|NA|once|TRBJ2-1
TGTGCCAGCACATACGAGCCCTACAATGAGCAGTTCTTC
CASTYEPYNEQFF
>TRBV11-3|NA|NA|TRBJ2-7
TGTGCCAGCAGCTTCAGGTCCGGTGAACTCTACGAGCAGTACTTC
CASSFRSGELYEQYF
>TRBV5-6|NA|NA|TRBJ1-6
TGTGCCAGCAGCTTGGAGGGGGGGCGAGTCAGTAATTCACCCCTCCACTTT
CASSLEGGRVSNSPLHF
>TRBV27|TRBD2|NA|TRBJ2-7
TGTGCCAGCAGTCCCCGACTAGCTATAAACGAGCAGTACTTC
CASSPRLAINEQYF
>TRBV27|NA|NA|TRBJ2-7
TGTGCCAGCGCCTGGGGGGGGCGCATGGGGGAGCAGTACTTC
CASAWGGRMGEQYF
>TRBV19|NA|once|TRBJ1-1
TGTGCCAGTAGTACCCGGGTCTTCGAAGCTTTCTTT
CASSTRVFEAFF
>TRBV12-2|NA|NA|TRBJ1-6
TGTGCAAGTCGCTTAGGGACAGGGGATAATTCACCCCTCCACTTT
CASRLGTGDNSPLHF
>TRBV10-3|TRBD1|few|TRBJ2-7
TGTGCCATCAGTGAGGACAGGGGGCGCGACGAGCAGTACTTC
CAISEDRGRDEQYF
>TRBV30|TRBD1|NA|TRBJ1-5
TGTGCCTGGAGTGCGACAGGGTATATCTTAAGCAATCAGCCCCAGCATTTT
CAWSATGYILSNQPQHF
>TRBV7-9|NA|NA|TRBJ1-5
TGTGCCAGCAGGTCGGGGACTGGGGGGCCCCAGCATTTT
CASRSGTGGPQHF
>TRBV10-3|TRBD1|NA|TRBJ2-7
TGTGCCATCAGTGACCCTTTACCGGGACAGTCTTCTTACGAGCAGTACTTC
CAISDPLPGQSSYEQYF
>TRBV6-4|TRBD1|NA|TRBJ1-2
TGTGCCACCAGACAGGGTGACCTCTATGGCTACACCTTC
CATRQGDLYGYTF
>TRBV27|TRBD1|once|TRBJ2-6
TGTGCCAGCAGCCCCCGCGACAGGGGGGTCCTGACTTTC
CASSPRDRGVLTF
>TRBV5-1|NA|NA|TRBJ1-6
TGCGCCAGCAGCTTGTGGGCAGGATTGGTAGAGTCACCCCTCCACTTT
CASSLWAGLVESPLHF
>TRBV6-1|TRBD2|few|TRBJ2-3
TGTGCCAGCAGTGAAGGTCCGGGGGGGCAGGCAGATACGCAGTATTTT
CASSEGPGGQADTQYF